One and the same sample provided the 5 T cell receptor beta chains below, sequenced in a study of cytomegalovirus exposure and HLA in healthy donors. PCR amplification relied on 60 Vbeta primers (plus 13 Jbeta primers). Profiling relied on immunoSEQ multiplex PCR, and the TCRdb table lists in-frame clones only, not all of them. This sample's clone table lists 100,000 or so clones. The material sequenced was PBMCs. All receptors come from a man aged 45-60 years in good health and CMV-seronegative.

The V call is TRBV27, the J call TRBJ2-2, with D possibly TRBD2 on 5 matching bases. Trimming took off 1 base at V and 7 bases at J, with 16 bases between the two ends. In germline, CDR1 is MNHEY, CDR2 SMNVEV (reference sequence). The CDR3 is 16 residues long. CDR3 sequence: CASSLYAGPSGGELFF. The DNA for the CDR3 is TGTGCCAGCAGTTTATATGCGGGTCCTTCAGGCGGGGAGCTGTTTTTT.

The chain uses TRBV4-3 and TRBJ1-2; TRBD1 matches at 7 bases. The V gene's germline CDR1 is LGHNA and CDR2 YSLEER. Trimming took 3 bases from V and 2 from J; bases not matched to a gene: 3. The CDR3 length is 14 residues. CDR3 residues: CASSQATGNYGYTF. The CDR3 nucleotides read TGCGCCAGCAGCCAGGCGACAGGGAACTATGGCTACACCTTC.

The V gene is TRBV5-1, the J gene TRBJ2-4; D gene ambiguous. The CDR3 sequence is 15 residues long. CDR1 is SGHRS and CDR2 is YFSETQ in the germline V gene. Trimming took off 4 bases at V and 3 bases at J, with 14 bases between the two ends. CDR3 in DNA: TGCGCCAGCAGCCCCTCTTTGTCCAGCAAAAACATTCAGTACTTC. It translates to CASSPSLSSKNIQYF.

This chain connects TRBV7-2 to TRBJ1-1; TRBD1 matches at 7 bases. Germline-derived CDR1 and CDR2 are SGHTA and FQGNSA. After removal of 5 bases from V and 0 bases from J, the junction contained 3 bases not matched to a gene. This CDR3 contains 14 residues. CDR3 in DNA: TGTGCCAGCAGCCCGGACAGGATGAACACTGAAGCTTTCTTT. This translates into CASSPDRMNTEAFF.

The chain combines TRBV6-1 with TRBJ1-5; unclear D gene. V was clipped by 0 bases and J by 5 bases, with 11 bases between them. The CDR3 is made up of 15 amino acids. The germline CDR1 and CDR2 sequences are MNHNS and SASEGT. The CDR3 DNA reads TGTGCCAGCAGTGAAGCGGGCCAAACCTATCAGCCCCAGCATTTT. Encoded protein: CASSEAGQTYQPQHF.